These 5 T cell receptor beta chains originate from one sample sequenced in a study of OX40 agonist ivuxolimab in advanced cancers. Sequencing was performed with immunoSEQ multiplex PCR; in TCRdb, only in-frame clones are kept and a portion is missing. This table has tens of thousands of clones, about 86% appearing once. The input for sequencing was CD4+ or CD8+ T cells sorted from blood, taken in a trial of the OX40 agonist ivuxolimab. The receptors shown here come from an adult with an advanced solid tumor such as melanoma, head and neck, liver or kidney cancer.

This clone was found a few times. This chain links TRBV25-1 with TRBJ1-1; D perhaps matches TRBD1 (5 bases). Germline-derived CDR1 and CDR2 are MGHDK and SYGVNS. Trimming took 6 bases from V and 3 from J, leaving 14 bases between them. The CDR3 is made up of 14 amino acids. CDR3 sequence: CASREGPSYTEAFF. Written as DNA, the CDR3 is TGTGCCAGCAGGGAGGGGCCATCCTACACTGAAGCTTTCTTT.

The CDR3 is CASRNRGTGTSYEQYF. The CDR3 nucleotides read TGTGCCAGTAGGAATAGGGGGACAGGGACCTCCTACGAGCAGTACTTC. The chain recombines TRBV19 with TRBJ2-7; 9 nucleotides line up with TRBD1. The CDR3 is 16 residues long. The V and J ends lost 6 bases and 0 bases, in that order; junction bases with no gene match: 9. Germline values: CDR1 LNHDA, CDR2 SQIVND (reference sequence).

This CDR3 reads CASSPGPGWNYGYTF. The CDR3 region has the DNA TGCGCCAGCAGCCCGGGACCAGGGTGGAACTATGGCTACACCTTC. The chain has TRBV5-1 and TRBJ1-2; D is perhaps TRBD1 (5 bases). V gave up 4 bases and J gave up 2 bases, with 15 bases separating them. This CDR3 has 15 amino acids. The germline gives CDR1 SGHRS, CDR2 YFSETQ.

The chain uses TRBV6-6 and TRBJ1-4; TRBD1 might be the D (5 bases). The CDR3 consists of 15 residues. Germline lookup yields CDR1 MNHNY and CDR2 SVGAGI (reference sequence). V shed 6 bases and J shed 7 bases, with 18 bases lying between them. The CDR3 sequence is CASRPAGTRTEKLFF. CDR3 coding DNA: TGTGCCAGCAGACCCGCGGGGACCCGGACTGAAAAACTGTTTTTT.

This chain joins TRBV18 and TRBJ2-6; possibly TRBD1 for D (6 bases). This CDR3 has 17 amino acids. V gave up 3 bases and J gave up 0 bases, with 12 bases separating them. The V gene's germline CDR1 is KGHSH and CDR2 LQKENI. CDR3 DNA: TGTGCCAGCTCACCCATTGACAGGTCCTCTGGGGCCAACGTCCTGACTTTC. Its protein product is CASSPIDRSSGANVLTF.